This T cell receptor beta chain was observed in a study of response to subunit inactivated influenza vaccine. Study-wide results and caveats: With each seasonal influenza vaccination, the authors suggested, few new T cells are recruited.

Germline CDR1 is SGHRS and CDR2 is YFSETQ. The J segment lost 6 bases and the V segment lost 4 bases, leaving 10 bases of the junction unmatched. The CDR3 extends over 14 amino acids. There are a few counts of this clonotype. Its antigen is still unknown. TCRdb re-called the RT-PCR reads through MiXCR, storing one row per CDR3 protein. Here the sample spans about 620,000 distinct CDR3 sequences, approximately 12% being singletons. This sequence was found in a man aged 50-60 years who received an inactivated influenza vaccine. The rearrangement joins TRBV5-1 to TRBJ2-7; 7 bases agree with TRBD1. The sequencing used PBMCs from blood, collected on the day of vaccination. The CDR3: CASSPQGLGGEQYF. The CDR3 DNA follows: TGCGCCAGCAGCCCACAGGGGTTGGGTGGCGAGCAGTACTTC.